This T cell receptor (beta chain) derives from a study of blood T cell repertoires in COVID-19. On the study more broadly: There were acute and convalescent COVID-19 samples, and they came from the United States, Italy and Spain. Nucleic acid was either cDNA or gDNA, and it came from T cells, B-cell-depleted T cells, or PBMCs.

The CDR3 spans 15 residues. Germline V gene data show CDR1 as SGHRS and CDR2 as YFSETQ. Trimming took 0 bases from V and 4 from J; bases not matched to a gene: 2. The authors' processing: Reference gene primer amplification in the assay estimated nucleated cell counts. Profiling relied on immunoSEQ multiplex PCR, and the TCRdb table lists in-frame clones only, not all of them. D and trimming come from the DNA, and the V and J calls and clone size come from that table. The table includes 150,000 to 200,000 clones, around 74% detected once. The sequence was obtained from a man aged 65 to 85 with acute or convalescent COVID-19. The rearrangement links TRBV5-1 to TRBJ2-3; TRBD2 agrees at 10 bases. The sample was peripheral blood. The CDR3, as DNA: TGCGCCAGCAGCTTGGCCAGCGGGGGGGCAGATACGCAGTATTTT. This sequence encodes CASSLASGGADTQYF. The full variable domain, in which reference TRBV5-1 and TRBJ2-3 provide the parts outside the CDR3, is KAGVTQTPRYLIKTRGQQVTLSCSPISGHRSVSWYQQTPGQGLQFLFEYFSETQRNKGNFPGRFSGRQFSNSRSEMNVSTLELGDSALYLCASSLASGGADTQYFGPGTRLTVL.